A single sample is the source of the 26 T cell receptor beta chains below, sequenced in a study of tumor-infiltrating lymphocytes in primary liver carcinoma (dated by TCRdb to about 2017). Sequencer: Illumina HiSeq 2500. TCRbeta-specific cDNA was reverse-transcribed from around 500 ng total RNA using a constant-region primer and ProtoScript II reverse transcriptase. Construction of the TCRbeta libraries relied on three nested rounds of multiplex PCR, following a slightly modified ARM-PCR procedure. The first two PCR rounds used multiplex TRBV1-TRBV30 forward primers with a Cbeta reverse primer, each for approximately 10 cycles. The public reads were reanalyzed by TCRdb: fastp trimming at Q25, MiXCR alignment, in-frame beta chains only. Identical CDR3 protein sequences are pooled into one entry, listed with their most common genes and DNA. The sample table shows about 330,000 distinct CDR3 sequences, and around three fifths are seen once. About 6.1% of the sample is held by the ten biggest clonotypes.

Blood RNA was extracted from unsorted whole blood using TRIzol reagent, and germline DNA was obtained with the DNeasy Blood & Tissue kit. The sequencing sample was made of peripheral blood. The receptor set was obtained from a man aged 35-49 years with primary liver carcinoma and hepatitis B virus infection.

The chain uses TRBV11-2 and TRBJ2-7, with D perhaps matching TRBD2 (6 bases). V lost 0 bases, J lost 4 bases, and 13 bases lay in between. The germline CDR1 and CDR2 sequences are SGHAT and FQNNGV. The CDR3 is made up of 15 amino acids. CDR3 in DNA: TGTGCCAGCAGCTTAGACAGCGGGCACTATTACGAGCAGTACTTC. Amino acids: CASSLDSGHYYEQYF.

The chain combines TRBV11-2 with TRBJ2-1, with D unclear. Germline-derived CDR1 and CDR2 are SGHAT and FQNNGV. Trimming shortened V by 5 bases and J by 13 bases, and 15 bases separated the two germline ends. The CDR3 sequence is 12 residues long. CDR3 in amino acids: CASSNSSGEQFF. CDR3 in DNA: TGTGCCAGCAGCAACAGTAGTGGTGAACAGTTCTTC.

The chain joins TRBV19 to TRBJ1-2; possibly TRBD1 for D (5 bases). With 1 base removed from V and 5 bases from J, the gap between germline ends came to 11 bases. Germline V gives CDR1 LNHDA, CDR2 SQIVND (reference sequence). This CDR3 is 14 amino acids long. In DNA form, the CDR3 reads TGTGCCAGTAGTATAGGACAGTCGATTTATGGCTACACCTTC. Its protein is CASSIGQSIYGYTF.

Notes on this clonotype: No conserved phenylalanine or tryptophan is present at the end of the CDR3, so a read error is the likely explanation. The chain has TRBV11-2 and TRBJ2-1, with D tentatively TRBD1 (6 bases). Germline lookup yields CDR1 SGHAT and CDR2 FQNNGV. CDR3 size: 14 residues. The CDR3 coding sequence is TGTGCCAGCTCCCCTAGGGCAGGGGAGAATGATCAGTTCCTC. Its translation is CASSPRAGENDQFL.

This clonotype was observed at least ten times. The chain combines TRBV29-1 with TRBJ1-1; possibly TRBD1 for D (5 bases). This CDR3 has 16 amino acids. In germline, CDR1 is SQVTM, CDR2 ANQGSEA. Trimming cost V 7 bases and J 1 base, with 22 bases left between them. The CDR3 DNA reads as TGCAGCGCCGACTCCCAGGGATCGGGTCCGAACACTGAAGCTTTCTTT. Its translation is CSADSQGSGPNTEAFF. The full variable domain, with the rest looked up from reference TRBV29-1 and TRBJ1-1, is SAVISQKPSRDICQRGTSLTIQCQVDSQVTMMFWYRQQPGQSLTLIATANQGSEATYESGFVIDKFPISRPNLTFSTLTVSNMSPEDSSIYLCSADSQGSGPNTEAFFGQGTRLTVV.

Remarks on this clonotype: This sequence may be a read error, since a much larger clone differs from it by one base. V is TRBV6-2 or TRBV6-3 and J is TRBJ2-7, with 7 positions matching TRBD2. The CDR3 covers 15 residues. Germline V lookup: CDR1 MNHEY, CDR2 SVGEGT. For the CDR3, the DNA is TGTGCCAACAGTTTGGGTCTAGCGGAGACCTACGAGCAGTACTTC. It encodes CANSLGLAETYEQYF.

The table lists this clonotype with a few counts. The chain is built from TRBV24-1 and TRBJ2-3; 9 bases match TRBD1. Trimming took 3 bases from V and 6 from J; bases not matched to a gene: 3. Germline V gives CDR1 KGHDR, CDR2 SFDVKD. The CDR3 runs 14 residues. The CDR3 DNA is TGTGCCACCAGTGATGTCGGGACAGGGGATACGCAGTATTTT. Translating it yields CATSDVGTGDTQYF.

Worth noting for this clonotype: At one end the junction does not follow the germline gene, possibly because of a read error. The chain carries TRBV6-2 or TRBV6-3 and TRBJ2-4; TRBD2 matches 10 bases. This CDR3 region has 21 residues. Germline CDR1 and CDR2: MNHEY and SVGEGT. CDR3 DNA: TGTGCCAGCGGTTACTCGAGACAGGAGCGGGAGGGCCCACTAGCCAAAAACATTCAGTACTTC. Protein product: CASGYSRQEREGPLAKNIQYF.

About this clonotype itself: This clone may be a read error of a much larger clone one base away. The chain uses TRBV28 and TRBJ2-7; TRBD1 matches 7 bases. Germline CDR1 MDHEN, CDR2 SYDVKM. The length of the CDR3 is 13 residues. CDR3 sequence: CASTDRRSYVQYF. The CDR3 DNA reads as TGTGCCAGCACGGACAGGAGGTCCTACGTGCAGTACTTC.

Regarding this clonotype: This clone may be a read error of a much larger clone one base away. V and J are TRBV4-1 and TRBJ2-1; the match to TRBD2 covers 11 bases. There are 17 residues in the CDR3. CDR1 and CDR2 from the germline V gene are MGHRA and YSYEKL. CDR3 loop: CASSQAIAGGSYSEQFF. DNA for the CDR3: TGCGCCAGCAGCCAAGCGATAGCGGGAGGGTCCTACAGTGAGCAGTTCTTC.

This clonotype was detected only once. The chain recombines TRBV11-2 with TRBJ2-5; the match to TRBD2 covers 7 bases. The V gene end was trimmed by 7 bases and the J gene end by 5 bases; junction bases not matched to a gene: 7. Germline CDR1 is SGHAT and CDR2 is FQNNGV. There are 13 residues in the CDR3. This CDR3 reads CASTRSGIETQYF. For the CDR3, the DNA is TGTGCCAGCACCCGAAGCGGGATTGAGACCCAGTACTTC.

The J gene is TRBJ2-7, the V gene TRBV5-1, with 8 nucleotides matching TRBD1. This CDR3 is built from 14 residues. CDR1 is SGHRS, CDR2 YFSETQ, per germline. With V trimmed by 3 bases and J by 3 bases, 5 bases remained unmatched. This chain's CDR3 is CASSSGQGNYEQYF. The CDR3 DNA sequence: TGCGCCAGCAGCTCCGGACAGGGCAACTACGAGCAGTACTTC.

Remarks on this clonotype: This may be a read error: a much more frequent sequence differs by one nucleotide. This chain uses TRBV12-3 or TRBV12-4 with TRBJ2-7, with 8 nucleotides matching TRBD1. The CDR3 loop spans 13 amino acids. The ends lost 2 bases at V and 9 bases at J; junction bases unmatched: 6. The DNA of the CDR3 is TGTGCCAGCAGTTTATCGACAGGGGACGGGCAGTACTTC. Translating it yields CASSLSTGDGQYF.

Concerning this clonotype itself: A clone one base away is much larger, so this may be a read error. V and J are TRBV29-1 and TRBJ2-1; D possibly corresponds to TRBD2 (7 bases). The CDR3 is 14 amino acids. Germline V lookup: CDR1 SQVTM, CDR2 ANQGSEA. The CDR3 coding sequence is TGCAGCATTGAAGGTCTAGGGGGGGCTAATGAGCAGTTCTTC. Translation gives CSIEGLGGANEQFF.

Regarding this clonotype: Sequence at one end of the junction differs from germline and may be a read error. The chain links TRBV4-1 to TRBJ2-7; no clear D. CDR1 is MGHRA and CDR2 is YSYEKL in the germline V gene. The CDR3 length is 18 residues. CDR3 amino acids: CANSQDPPTASGIYEQYF. CDR3 nucleotide sequence: TGCGCCAACAGCCAAGACCCTCCCACGGCTAGTGGAATCTACGAGCAGTACTTC.

This clonotype showed up just once. A read error is possible here, since a much larger clone lies one base away. A read error is likely, as this CDR3 ends without the conserved phenylalanine or tryptophan. The rearrangement joins TRBV4-2 to TRBJ1-5, with D possibly TRBD1 on 6 matching bases. V dropped 1 base and J dropped 7 bases, with 20 bases sitting between them. CDR1 is LGHNA and CDR2 is YNFKEQ in the germline V gene. This CDR3 spans 17 amino acids. CDR3 in DNA: TGTGCCAGCAGCCAAGTTCGAGGGGGGGAGGGGGGCCAGCCCCAGCATTCT. It is translated as CASSQVRGGEGGQPQHS.

To note about this clonotype: One junction end does not reproduce the germline sequence, and a read error may be involved. The chain combines TRBV5-4 with TRBJ2-2; TRBD1 matches at 8 bases. Germline V gene sequence: CDR1 SGHNT, CDR2 YYREEE (reference sequence). The CDR3 is made up of 15 amino acids. The DNA of the CDR3 is TGTGTCAGCAGCTTACAGGGGGTAGACACCGGGGAGCTGTTTTTT. Protein sequence: CVSSLQGVDTGELFF.

As concerns this clonotype: This may be a read error, as it is one base from a much larger clone. The chain recombines TRBV6-5 with TRBJ1-6; the D gene is possibly TRBD1 (5 bases). Germline V lookup: CDR1 MNHEY, CDR2 SVGAGI. The CDR3 has 15 amino acids. V dropped 2 bases and J dropped 6 bases, with 11 bases sitting between them. CDR3 nucleotides: TGTGCCAGCAGTTACCTTACGGGGCCTAATTCACCCCTCCACTTT. Protein sequence: CASSYLTGPNSPLHF.

Comment on this clonotype: An end of the junction differs from the germline gene, which may be a read error. This chain joins TRBV4-1 and TRBJ2-1; D is ambiguous. CDR1 and CDR2 (germline): MGHRA, YSYEKL. The CDR3 consists of 15 residues. The CDR3 here is CASSQSSGWNNEQLF. CDR3 nucleotides: TGCGCCAGCAGCCAAAGTAGTGGATGGAACAATGAGCAGCTCTTC.

This clonotype was seen at least ten times. The chain is built from TRBV6-5 and TRBJ2-5; 8 bases agree with TRBD1. Germline assignment: CDR1 MNHEY and CDR2 SVGAGI. V shed 6 bases, J shed 1 base, and the junction held 7 bases outside the gene matches. CDR3 size: 15 residues. Here the CDR3 reads CASSSYRGFQETQYF. The CDR3 DNA reads as TGTGCCAGCAGCTCGTACAGGGGGTTCCAAGAGACCCAGTACTTC.

The V and J genes are TRBV11-2 and TRBJ2-7, with D unresolved. Germline V gene data show CDR1 as SGHAT and CDR2 as FQNNGV. The CDR3 covers 11 residues. Trimming cost V 5 bases and J 3 bases, with 5 bases left between them. For the CDR3, the DNA is TGTGCCAGCAGCCACGTCTACGAGCAGTACTTC. Protein sequence: CASSHVYEQYF.

Note on this clonotype: Relative to the germline gene, one junction end is altered; a read error may explain this. The chain joins TRBV5-4 to TRBJ1-2; D uncertain. Germline CDR1 is SGHNT and CDR2 is YYREEE (reference sequence). This CDR3 has 14 amino acids. The chain's CDR3 is CASSTGPPNYGYTF. Written as DNA, the CDR3 is TGTGCCAGCAGCACCGGGCCCCCAAACTATGGGTACACCTTC.

A note on this clonotype: One junction end disagrees with the germline gene, perhaps due to a read error. The chain carries TRBV20-1 and TRBJ2-7; 7 bases match TRBD1. The CDR3 is 11 residues long. The germline CDR1 and CDR2 sequences are DFQATT and SNEGSKA (reference sequence). The CDR3 spells CSARDSYEQYF. The CDR3, as DNA: TGCAGTGCCAGGGACAGCTACGAGCAGTACTTT.

As regards this clonotype: A read error is possible here, since a much larger clone lies one base away. The gene calls are TRBV4-1 and TRBJ2-4; 8 nucleotides agree with TRBD1. Germline V gene sequence: CDR1 MGHRA, CDR2 YSYEKL. The CDR3 covers 19 residues. J was trimmed by 2 bases and V by 1 base; bases with no gene match: 13. The CDR3 nucleotides read TGCGCCAGCAGCCAAGCGCCGGCCAGGGGGCTTGAGACCAAAAACATTCAGTACTTC. As protein: CASSQAPARGLETKNIQYF.

On this clonotype: At one end, the junction sequence differs from germline, possibly due to a read error. The gene calls are TRBV28 and TRBJ2-2, with a weak D call TRBD1 (5 bases). Germline V gives CDR1 MDHEN, CDR2 SYDVKM. This CDR3 has 14 residues. The CDR3 region has the DNA TGTGTCAGCAGTTTTTCAGGGCGGCCCGGGGAGCTGTTTTTT. Its translation: CVSSFSGRPGELFF.

This clonotype came up a few times. The V gene is TRBV7-9, the J gene TRBJ2-3, with D possibly matching TRBD2 (6 bases). Germline assignment: CDR1 SEHNR and CDR2 FQNEAQ (reference sequence). V gave up 6 bases and J gave up 0 bases, with 19 bases separating them. The CDR3 totals 17 residues. CDR3 in DNA: TGTGCCAGCAGTTCCACCAGCGGGCTCCTCAGCACAGATACGCAGTATTTT. Encoded protein: CASSSTSGLLSTDTQYF.